This TCR beta chain is from a study of shared clonotypes between healthy human individuals. Study details: Researchers drew samples from a couple of women and a few men aged 18 to 49. Study findings and constraints: In general, naive subsets displayed greater estimated richness than memory subsets did.

This CDR3 comprises 13 residues. The ends were cut back, 7 bases at V and 7 bases at J, with 13 bases in the middle. From germline, CDR1 is MDHEN and CDR2 SYDVKM. CD4+ cells yielded CD45RA+ naive and CD45RA-negative memory subsets. As concerns this clone: No antigen is known for it.

This table comes from immunoSEQ multiplex PCR, and its TCRdb copy is limited to in-frame clones, with some not included. The table has around 1.4 million clones, 98% seen once; the top ten hold around 0.33%. The V gene is TRBV28, the J gene TRBJ2-2; no firm D call. Sequencing was done on a sample of naive CD4+ T cells sorted from blood. Subset here: CD45RA+ positively selected. The sequence came from a man aged 25 to 45 in good health. The CDR3 sequence is CASTNSWLGELFF. CDR3 in DNA: TGTGCCAGCACGAACAGCTGGCTCGGGGAGCTGTTTTTT.